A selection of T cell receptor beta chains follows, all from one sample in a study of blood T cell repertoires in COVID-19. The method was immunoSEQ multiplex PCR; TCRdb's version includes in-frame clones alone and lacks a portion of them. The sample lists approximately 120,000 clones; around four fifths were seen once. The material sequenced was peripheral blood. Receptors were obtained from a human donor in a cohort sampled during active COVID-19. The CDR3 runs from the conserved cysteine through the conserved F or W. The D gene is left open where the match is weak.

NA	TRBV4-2	CASSQDRGGAGNTIYF
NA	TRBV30	CAWSVQRGGSNQPQHF
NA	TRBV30	CAWSPLGQNPGFGYGYTF
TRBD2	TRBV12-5	CASGLGDSGGSQETQYF
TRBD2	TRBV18	CASSPGLAGTDTQYF
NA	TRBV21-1	CASSSAAGGIINEKLFF
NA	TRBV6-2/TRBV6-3	CASSDQGETQYF
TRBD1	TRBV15	CATSRGRGETQYF
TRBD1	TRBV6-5	CASKALGQGGLTF
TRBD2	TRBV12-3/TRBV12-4	CATRGLGLNEQFF
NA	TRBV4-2	CASSQVRTGRSTDTQYF
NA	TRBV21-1	CASSMWGGSNQPQHF
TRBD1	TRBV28	CASSPWTGGPRYGYTF
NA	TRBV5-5	CASSLAGSYGYTF
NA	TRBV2	CASSGVGAGRNQPQHF
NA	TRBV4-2	CASSQDSVNYGYTF
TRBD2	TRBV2	CASSGAGADTQYF
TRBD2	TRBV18	CASSLSGLEQETQYF
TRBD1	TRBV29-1	CSVKTGEETQYF
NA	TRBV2	CASSEEQGPYYEQYF
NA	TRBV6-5	CASSSGVPNTEAFF
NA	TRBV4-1	CASSQVPGVRTQYF
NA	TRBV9	CASSLDSIYQPQHF
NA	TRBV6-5	CASSYSGYSAGELFF
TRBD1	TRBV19	CASWDRGRDTQYF
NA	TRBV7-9	CASSLGTSRLDEQFF
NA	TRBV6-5	CASSSRRGGGYLEAFF
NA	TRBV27	CASSRRSVGGTSYPYNEQFF
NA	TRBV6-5	CASSYRAGGVSDTQYF
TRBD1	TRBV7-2	CASSPPTGVEQYF
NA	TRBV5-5	CASSPMGRAGNTEAFF
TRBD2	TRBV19	CASSIGPSGVGELFF
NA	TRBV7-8	CASSLERQINEQFF
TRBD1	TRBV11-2	CASSSLTPGTGNSPLHF
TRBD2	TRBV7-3	CASSSRGGVDTGELFF
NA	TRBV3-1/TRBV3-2	CASSQAQGRVNSPLHF
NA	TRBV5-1	CASSQDTRGNYGYTF
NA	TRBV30	CAWTGREEDSYTF
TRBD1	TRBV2	CASSEAMGDSEKLFF
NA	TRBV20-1	CSASDRESLHF
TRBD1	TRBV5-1	CASSLGDSGNQPQHF
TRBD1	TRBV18	CASSPDRGTEKLFF
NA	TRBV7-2	CASSRGTEKLFF
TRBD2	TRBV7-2	CASSLGTSGGTQYF
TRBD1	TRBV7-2	CASSPVGQGMGSYEQYF
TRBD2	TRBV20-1	CSASRSGGTREQYF
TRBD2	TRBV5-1	CASSWPRGVDTDTQYF
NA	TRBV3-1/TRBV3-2	CASSHSYVGGTEAFF
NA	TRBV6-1	CASSDGQRVGYTF
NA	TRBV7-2	CASSLVVTGHQPQHF
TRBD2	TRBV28	CASREGLAGIQETQYF
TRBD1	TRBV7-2	CASSWATGNYGYTF
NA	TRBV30	CAWSVISPNEKLFF
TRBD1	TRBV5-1	CASSWGQGADGYTF
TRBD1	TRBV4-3	CASSQQLPGQGYSPLHF